Below are 30 T cell receptor beta chains sequenced from a single sample in a study of blood T cell repertoires in COVID-19. Method: immunoSEQ multiplex PCR; TCRdb's copy keeps in-frame clones and lacks some. The sample holds 100,000 to 150,000 clones; 79% are singletons and the top ten take roughly 35%. Material for sequencing was peripheral blood. These receptors came from a man aged 35-49 years with active or convalescent COVID-19.

This clone was seen a single time. J is TRBJ2-3 and V is TRBV30; 9 nucleotides match TRBD2. This CDR3 contains 15 residues. V trimming: 0 bases; J trimming: 5 bases; junction bases outside the gene matches: 6. CDR1 is GTSNPN, CDR2 SVGIG, per germline (reference sequence). The chain's CDR3 is CAWSVQAGGGDTQYF. The CDR3 DNA follows: TGTGCCTGGAGTGTACAAGCGGGAGGCGGAGATACGCAGTATTTT.

The chain has TRBV27 and TRBJ1-2; 8 positions match TRBD1. Germline lookup yields CDR1 MNHEY and CDR2 SMNVEV (reference sequence). The V segment lost 5 bases and the J segment 5 bases; nucleotides outside the gene matches: 4. The CDR3 is 13 amino acids. The CDR3 sequence: CASSLTGGYGYTF. In nucleotides, the CDR3 is TGTGCCAGCAGTCTTACAGGGGGTTATGGCTACACCTTC.

This sequence joins TRBV9 and TRBJ2-3; 8 positions agree with TRBD2. Germline V lookup: CDR1 SGDLS, CDR2 YYNGEE. The CDR3 has 17 amino acids. Trimming at V came to 0 bases and at J to 9 bases, leaving 15 bases not matched to a gene. DNA for the CDR3: TGTGCCAGCAGCGTAGAAGAGTGGGTAGCGGGGCCAAGCACGCAGTATTTT. Protein sequence: CASSVEEWVAGPSTQYF.

The chain links TRBV3-1 (or the pseudogene TRBV3-2) to TRBJ1-1, with no clear D. This CDR3 is built from 14 residues. In germline, CDR1 is LGHDT, CDR2 YNNKEL (reference sequence). V lost 4 bases and J lost 11, with 20 bases in between. The CDR3 loop reads CASSLPGMGFRAFF. Written as DNA, the CDR3 is TGTGCCAGCAGCCTCCCGGGGATGGGGTTTAGGGCTTTCTTT.

In DNA form, the CDR3 reads TGCGCCAGCAGCTTGAGTGCTAGCGGGAGGGAAGCCGCCAAGACCCAGTACTTC. It codes for CASSLSASGREAAKTQYF. The gene calls are TRBV5-1 and TRBJ2-5; 12 bases match TRBD2. J was trimmed by 6 bases and V by 1 base; bases with no gene match: 13. CDR1 and CDR2 (germline): SGHRS, YFSETQ. This CDR3 spans 18 amino acids.

This clone was seen a handful of times. The CDR3 sequence: CASSSRAEGTEAFF. The CDR3 DNA sequence: TGTGCCAGCAGCTCGAGGGCGGAGGGCACTGAAGCTTTCTTT. V gene TRBV11-3 combines with J gene TRBJ1-1; D not resolved. CDR3 length: 14 residues. V was pared by 4 bases and J by 4 bases, with 13 bases between. The germline CDR1 and CDR2 sequences are SGHNT and YENEEA.

The chain recombines TRBV27 with TRBJ2-7, with 8 bases identical to TRBD1. Trimming at V came to 5 bases and at J to 2 bases, leaving 5 bases not matched to a gene. This CDR3 region has 14 residues. The V gene's germline CDR1 is MNHEY and CDR2 SMNVEV (reference sequence). In DNA form, the CDR3 reads TGTGCCAGCAGTCCTAGGACAGGGCCCTACGAGCAGTACTTC. It yields the protein CASSPRTGPYEQYF.

V usage is TRBV3-1 (or the pseudogene TRBV3-2) and J usage is TRBJ1-2; no definite D call. This CDR3 region has 13 residues. Germline-derived CDR1 and CDR2 are LGHDT and YNNKEL (reference sequence). V was cut by 4 bases and J by 7 bases, with 13 bases left in between. The CDR3: CASSPGEAGGYTF. In nucleotides, the CDR3 is TGTGCCAGCAGCCCCGGGGAAGCAGGTGGCTACACCTTC.

The table lists this clone with many counts. The chain carries TRBV2 and TRBJ1-6; 8 nucleotides match TRBD1. CDR3 length: 15 amino acids. CDR1 and CDR2 from the germline V gene are SNHLY and FYNNEI. J lost 7 bases, V lost 6 bases, and 8 bases had no gene match. The CDR3 sequence is CASRAQGTGNSPLHF. CDR3 sequence (DNA): TGTGCCAGCAGGGCCCAGGGGACAGGCAATTCACCCCTCCACTTT.

J is TRBJ1-2 and V is TRBV6-5; D may be TRBD1 (5 bases). The CDR3 is 12 amino acids. Germline V CDR1 and CDR2: MNHEY, SVGAGI. Deletions cut 6 bases from V and 3 bases from J, with 8 bases between. The CDR3 loop reads CASRGGYYGYTF. DNA for the CDR3: TGTGCCAGCAGGGGGGGATACTATGGCTACACCTTC.

There are a few counts of this clone. The rearrangement uses TRBV6-2 or TRBV6-3 and TRBJ2-5; D gene uncertain. V was trimmed by 5 bases and J by 3 bases, leaving 13 bases between them. Germline loops: CDR1 MNHEY, CDR2 SVGEGT. This CDR3 has 14 residues. The CDR3 reads CASSPSWAEETQYF. DNA for the CDR3: TGTGCCAGCAGTCCCTCGTGGGCAGAAGAGACCCAGTACTTC.

V is TRBV5-1 and J is TRBJ1-1; no firm D call. The V end was cut by 0 bases, the J end by 1 base, with 4 bases between. The CDR3 totals 13 residues. CDR1 and CDR2 from the germline V gene are SGHRS and YFSETQ. The CDR3 region is CASSLGGNTEAFF. CDR3 DNA: TGCGCCAGCAGCTTGGGCGGGAACACTGAAGCTTTCTTT. Variable domain in full (rest from reference TRBV5-1 and TRBJ1-1): KAGVTQTPRYLIKTRGQQVTLSCSPISGHRSVSWYQQTPGQGLQFLFEYFSETQRNKGNFPGRFSGRQFSNSRSEMNVSTLELGDSALYLCASSLGGNTEAFFGQGTRLTVV.

This chain links TRBV27 with TRBJ1-4, with TRBD1 as a possible D gene (5 bases). Trimming shortened V by 8 bases and J by 6 bases, and 10 bases separated the two germline ends. The CDR3 is made up of 12 amino acids. Looked up from germline, CDR1 is MNHEY and CDR2 is SMNVEV (reference sequence). CDR3 sequence reads: CASGHRYEKLFF. CDR3 in DNA: TGTGCCAGCGGACACCGCTATGAAAAACTGTTTTTT.

This clone was seen a single time. The rearrangement joins TRBV9 to TRBJ2-7; 7 nucleotides align to TRBD1. Germline trimming cut 4 bases from V and 0 bases from J; bases unmatched to any gene: 4. Germline-derived CDR1 and CDR2 are SGDLS and YYNGEE. CDR3 length equals 14 residues. The CDR3 bases are TGTGCCAGCAGCTTAGGACAGGCCTCCTACGAGCAGTACTTC. This encodes CASSLGQASYEQYF.

This clone was seen a handful of times. The rearrangement uses TRBV27 and TRBJ1-2; 11 bases match TRBD1. CDR1 and CDR2 (germline): MNHEY, SMNVEV (reference sequence). The V gene end was trimmed by 3 bases and the J gene end by 4 bases; junction bases not matched to a gene: 1. The CDR3 runs 14 residues. The DNA for the CDR3 is TGTGCCAGCAGTTTGGGACAGGGGGGCTATGGCTACACCTTC. Translated: CASSLGQGGYGYTF.

CDR3 nucleotides: TGTGCCAGCAGCCGAGCGGGAGCGTACGAGCAGTACTTC. This codes for CASSRAGAYEQYF. The rearrangement uses TRBV3-1 (or the pseudogene TRBV3-2) and TRBJ2-7; 8 nucleotides align to TRBD2. Germline CDR1 reads LGHDT; CDR2 reads YNNKEL (reference sequence). The trim removed 4 bases at V and 4 bases at J, leaving 3 bases unmatched. The CDR3 loop spans 13 amino acids.

The rearrangement uses TRBV27 and TRBJ2-4, with TRBD2 identical over 11 bases. Germline values: CDR1 MNHEY, CDR2 SMNVEV (reference sequence). This CDR3 is 20 amino acids long. Trimming at V came to 3 bases and at J to 2 bases, leaving 15 bases not matched to a gene. This CDR3 reads CASSFLPGTSGLGSKNIQYF. For the CDR3, the DNA is TGTGCCAGCAGTTTCCTCCCCGGGACTAGCGGACTAGGGTCCAAAAACATTCAGTACTTC.

The rearrangement links TRBV24-1 to TRBJ2-5; the D gene is possibly TRBD1 (5 bases). Germline assignment: CDR1 KGHDR and CDR2 SFDVKD. V was trimmed by 7 bases and J by 5 bases, leaving 16 bases between them. CDR3 length: 14 amino acids. In nucleotides, the CDR3 is TGTGCCACCAGAAGTGCAGGGCCGGATGAGACCCAGTACTTC. This translates into CATRSAGPDETQYF.

The V call is TRBV12-3 or TRBV12-4, the J call TRBJ2-7; D gene unclear. The CDR3 has 11 residues. Deletions cut 4 bases from V and 7 bases from J, with 8 bases between. CDR3 in DNA: TGTGCCAGCAGTTCCTCCGGTGAGCAGTACTTC. Protein: CASSSSGEQYF.

The chain recombines TRBV28 with TRBJ2-1, with D tentatively TRBD2 (6 bases). Germline V gene data show CDR1 as MDHEN and CDR2 as SYDVKM. This CDR3 region has 18 residues. V lost 7 bases and J 5 bases, leaving 27 bases between the germline ends. The chain's CDR3 is CASIQRAGKRTYDNEQFF. CDR3 nucleotides: TGTGCCAGCATCCAGAGGGCGGGGAAGAGAACATACGACAATGAGCAGTTCTTC. Full variable domain (missing parts from reference TRBV28 and TRBJ2-1): DVKVTQSSRYLVKRTGEKVFLECVQDMDHENMFWYRQDPGLGLRLIYFSYDVKMKEKGDIPEGYSVSREKKERFSLILESASTNQTSMYLCASIQRAGKRTYDNEQFFGPGTRLTVL.

V is TRBV18 and J is TRBJ1-2; perhaps TRBD1 as D (6 bases). Germline V gives CDR1 KGHSH, CDR2 LQKENI. Trimming took 4 bases from V and 4 from J, leaving 16 bases between them. The CDR3 loop spans 15 amino acids. Here the CDR3 reads CASSLGQPRLYGYTF. DNA for the CDR3: TGTGCCAGCTCACTAGGACAGCCGAGACTCTATGGCTACACCTTC.

The genes are TRBV9 and TRBJ2-1; D is ambiguous. The CDR3 spans 13 residues. The germline V gene has CDR1 SGDLS and CDR2 YYNGEE. Between the trimmed V and J ends, which lost 0 bases and 3 bases, there was a span of 4 bases. CDR3 in DNA: TGTGCCAGCAGCGTAGACAGCTACAATGAGCAGTTCTTC. Protein sequence: CASSVDSYNEQFF.

The V gene is TRBV29-1, the J gene TRBJ2-5, with D perhaps matching TRBD1 (6 bases). There are 11 residues in the CDR3. Trimming removed 4 bases from V and 7 bases from J, with 10 bases in between. Per the germline V gene, CDR1 is SQVTM and CDR2 is ANQGSEA. CDR3 sequence (DNA): TGCAGCGTTGCCCAACAGGGGACCCAGTACTTC. It codes for CSVAQQGTQYF.

This rearrangement joins TRBV7-2 to TRBJ1-3; no firm D call. V lost 2 bases and J 10 bases, leaving 15 bases between the germline ends. Germline values: CDR1 SGHTA, CDR2 FQGNSA. The CDR3 totals 14 residues. Written as DNA, the CDR3 is TGTGCCAGCAGCTTAAACTTAAGCGGCGGGACCATATATTTT. Its protein product is CASSLNLSGGTIYF.

This clone is a singleton in its sample. This chain uses TRBV5-1 with TRBJ2-2, with unresolved D. V was trimmed by 0 bases and J by 4 bases, leaving 7 bases between them. Germline CDR1 is SGHRS and CDR2 is YFSETQ. CDR3 length: 14 amino acids. The CDR3 bases are TGCGCCAGCAGCTTGGCAGTTGTCACCGGGGAGCTGTTTTTT. Translation gives CASSLAVVTGELFF.

The chain recombines TRBV30 with TRBJ1-2; the D gene is possibly TRBD1 (6 bases). The CDR3 runs to 13 residues. Germline assignment: CDR1 GTSNPN and CDR2 SVGIG (reference sequence). Trimming removed 2 bases from V and 8 bases from J, with 15 bases in between. The CDR3 region has the DNA TGTGCCTGGAGTTACAGGGTAACGTGGGGCTACACCTTC. This gives the protein CAWSYRVTWGYTF.

The sample holds many counts of this clone. The gene calls are TRBV5-6 and TRBJ2-7, with D perhaps TRBD2 (6 bases). V lost 5 bases and J lost 2, with 17 bases in between. The length of the CDR3 is 15 residues. Germline values: CDR1 SGHDT, CDR2 YYEEEE. CDR3 sequence reads: CASSFGGTATYEQYF. CDR3 coding DNA: TGTGCCAGCAGTTTTGGAGGGACTGCAACCTACGAGCAGTACTTC. The full variable domain, its missing parts supplied by reference TRBV5-6 and TRBJ2-7, is DAGVTQSPTHLIKTRGQQVTLRCSPKSGHDTVSWYQQALGQGPQFIFQYYEEEERQRGNFPDRFSGHQFPNYSSELNVNALLLGDSALYLCASSFGGTATYEQYFGPGTRLTVT.

A few counts support this clone. Here the CDR3 DNA reads TGTGCCAGCAGCTCCACAGGGGGCCAGCCCCAGCATTTT. Protein sequence: CASSSTGGQPQHF. The chain links TRBV11-2 to TRBJ1-5; TRBD1 matches 9 bases. Germline V gene lookup returns CDR1 SGHAT and CDR2 FQNNGV. The CDR3 runs to 13 residues. Germline trimming cut 4 bases from V and 7 bases from J; bases unmatched to any gene: 2. Variable domain in full (rest from reference TRBV11-2 and TRBJ1-5): EAGVAQSPRYKIIEKRQSVAFWCNPISGHATLYWYQQILGQGPKLLIQFQNNGVVDDSQLPKDRFSAERLKGVDSTLKIQPAKLEDSAVYLCASSSTGGQPQHFGDGTRLSIL.

This chain links TRBV7-3 with TRBJ1-3; a possible D gene is TRBD1 (6 bases). Germline values: CDR1 SGHTA, CDR2 FQGTGA. The CDR3 loop spans 13 amino acids. Trimming cost V 6 bases and J 2 bases, with 8 bases left between them. DNA for the CDR3: TGTGCCAGCAGTACAGGGACTGGAAACACCATATATTTT. It translates to CASSTGTGNTIYF.

The V and J genes are TRBV18 and TRBJ1-3; TRBD1 matches at 7 bases. Trimming cost V 8 bases and J 0 bases; bases outside gene matches: 13. Germline CDR1 KGHSH, CDR2 LQKENI. The CDR3 extends over 17 amino acids. CDR3 DNA sequence: TGTGCCAGCGCGGGACAGATCAGTTTAAGCTCTGGAAACACCATATATTTT. Amino acid sequence: CASAGQISLSSGNTIYF.